The entry below describes one T cell receptor beta chain. The V segment lost 5 bases and the J segment 2 bases; nucleotides outside the gene matches: 14. The CDR3 is made up of 19 amino acids. Germline V gene data show CDR1 as SGHVS and CDR2 as FQNEAQ. The authors prepared the TCRbeta library with unique molecular identifiers. TCRdb called the PCR reads again in MiXCR, with one record for every CDR3 protein. The repertoire includes approximately 520,000 distinct CDR3 sequences, less than 35% of them detected once, and about 2.3% sits in the top ten. The sample belongs to a study of T-cell reconstitution after alpha-beta-depleted transplantation in children.

The clonotype originates from a human donor who donated a stem cell graft to a child with aplastic anemia. The chain combines TRBV7-8 with TRBJ2-5; TRBD2 aligns across 13 bases. The material was PBMCs from the stem cell graft donor, obtained from the stem cell graft. The CDR3 loop is CASSHRPTSGRGRQETQYF. CDR3 sequence (DNA): TGTGCCAGCAGCCATAGGCCCACTAGCGGGAGGGGGAGACAAGAGACCCAGTACTTC. Full variable domain (outside the CDR3, taken from reference TRBV7-8 and TRBJ2-5): GAGVSQSPRYKVAKRGQDVALRCDPISGHVSLFWYQQALGQGPEFLTYFQNEAQLDKSGLPSDRFFAERPEGSVSTLKIQRTQQEDSAVYLCASSHRPTSGRGRQETQYFGPGTRLLVL.